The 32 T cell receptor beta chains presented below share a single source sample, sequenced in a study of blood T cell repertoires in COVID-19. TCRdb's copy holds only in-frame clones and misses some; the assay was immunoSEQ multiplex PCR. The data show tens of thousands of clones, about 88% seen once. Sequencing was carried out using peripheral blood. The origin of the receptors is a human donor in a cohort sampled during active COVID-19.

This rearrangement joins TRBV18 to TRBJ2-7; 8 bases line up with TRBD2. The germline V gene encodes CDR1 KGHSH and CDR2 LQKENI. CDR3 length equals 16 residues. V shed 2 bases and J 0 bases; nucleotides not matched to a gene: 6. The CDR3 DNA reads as TGTGCCAGCTCACCAGTTAGCGGGGCGAGCTCCTACGAGCAGTACTTC. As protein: CASSPVSGASSYEQYF.

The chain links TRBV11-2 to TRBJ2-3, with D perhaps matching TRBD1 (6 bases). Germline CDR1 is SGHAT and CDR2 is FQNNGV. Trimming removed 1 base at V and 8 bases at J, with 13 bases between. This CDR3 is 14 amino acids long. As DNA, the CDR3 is TGTGCCAGCAGCTTAGTTCTGGGGGCGCGTACGCAGTATTTT. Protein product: CASSLVLGARTQYF.

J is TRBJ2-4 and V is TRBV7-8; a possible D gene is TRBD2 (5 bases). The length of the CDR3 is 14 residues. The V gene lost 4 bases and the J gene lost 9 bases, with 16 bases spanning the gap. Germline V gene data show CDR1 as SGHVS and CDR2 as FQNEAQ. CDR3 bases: TGTGCCAGCAGCTATTTTGAGGGCGGCGGCATTCAGTACTTC. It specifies CASSYFEGGGIQYF. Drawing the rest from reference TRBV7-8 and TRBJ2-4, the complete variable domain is GAGVSQSPRYKVAKRGQDVALRCDPISGHVSLFWYQQALGQGPEFLTYFQNEAQLDKSGLPSDRFFAERPEGSVSTLKIQRTQQEDSAVYLCASSYFEGGGIQYFGAGTRLSVL.

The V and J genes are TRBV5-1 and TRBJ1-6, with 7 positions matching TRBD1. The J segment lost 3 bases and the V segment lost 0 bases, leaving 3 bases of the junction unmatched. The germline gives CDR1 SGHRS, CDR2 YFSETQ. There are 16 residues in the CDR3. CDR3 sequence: CASSLGTGNYNSPLHF. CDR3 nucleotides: TGCGCCAGCAGCTTGGGGACAGGAAACTATAATTCACCCCTCCACTTT. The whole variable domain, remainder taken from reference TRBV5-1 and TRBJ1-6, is KAGVTQTPRYLIKTRGQQVTLSCSPISGHRSVSWYQQTPGQGLQFLFEYFSETQRNKGNFPGRFSGRQFSNSRSEMNVSTLELGDSALYLCASSLGTGNYNSPLHFGNGTRLTVT.

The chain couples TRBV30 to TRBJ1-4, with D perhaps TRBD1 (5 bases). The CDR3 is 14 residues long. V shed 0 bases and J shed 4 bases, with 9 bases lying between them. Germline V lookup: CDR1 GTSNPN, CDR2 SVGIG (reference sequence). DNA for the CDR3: TGTGCCTGGAGTGTGGGGGGTATTAATGAAAAACTGTTTTTT. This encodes CAWSVGGINEKLFF. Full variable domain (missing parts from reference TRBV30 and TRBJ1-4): SQTIHQWPATLVQPVGSPLSLECTVEGTSNPNLYWYRQAAGRGLQLLFYSVGIGQISSEVPQNLSASRPQDRQFILSSKKLLLSDSGFYLCAWSVGGINEKLFFGSGTQLSVL.

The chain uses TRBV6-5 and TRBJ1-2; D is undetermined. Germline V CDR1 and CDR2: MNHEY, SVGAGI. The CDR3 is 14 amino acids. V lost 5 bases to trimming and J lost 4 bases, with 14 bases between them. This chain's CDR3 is CASSQSRGPYGYTF. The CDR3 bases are TGTGCCAGCAGTCAGAGCCGTGGGCCCTATGGCTACACCTTC.

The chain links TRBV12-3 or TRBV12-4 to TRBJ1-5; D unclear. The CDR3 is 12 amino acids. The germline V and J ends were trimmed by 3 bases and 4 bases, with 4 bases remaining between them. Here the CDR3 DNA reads TGTGCCAGCAGTTTTATTAATCAGCCCCAGCATTTT. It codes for CASSFINQPQHF.

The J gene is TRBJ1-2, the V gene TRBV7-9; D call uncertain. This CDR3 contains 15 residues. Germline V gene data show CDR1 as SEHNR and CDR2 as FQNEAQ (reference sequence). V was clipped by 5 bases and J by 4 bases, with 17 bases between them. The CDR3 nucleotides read TGTGCCAGCAGCGGAAGGCCCTCCCGGGGCTATGGCTACACCTTC. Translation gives CASSGRPSRGYGYTF.

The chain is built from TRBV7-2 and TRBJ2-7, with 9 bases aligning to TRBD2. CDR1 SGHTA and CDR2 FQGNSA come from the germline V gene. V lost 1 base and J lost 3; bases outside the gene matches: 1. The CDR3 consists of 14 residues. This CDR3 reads CASSLVAGDYEQYF. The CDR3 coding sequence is TGTGCCAGCAGCTTAGTAGCGGGAGACTACGAGCAGTACTTC.

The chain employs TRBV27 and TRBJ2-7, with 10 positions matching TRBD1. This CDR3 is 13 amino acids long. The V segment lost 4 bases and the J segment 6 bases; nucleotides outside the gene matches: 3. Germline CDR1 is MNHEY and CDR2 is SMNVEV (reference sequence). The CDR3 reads CASSWDRGGEQYF. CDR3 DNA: TGTGCCAGCAGTTGGGACAGGGGAGGCGAGCAGTACTTC.

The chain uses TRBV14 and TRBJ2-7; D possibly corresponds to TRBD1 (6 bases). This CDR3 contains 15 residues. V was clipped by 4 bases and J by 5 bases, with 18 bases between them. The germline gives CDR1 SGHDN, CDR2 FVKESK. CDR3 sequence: CASSRTAGVGNEQYF. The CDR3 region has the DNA TGTGCCAGCAGCCGCACTGCAGGGGTAGGGAACGAGCAGTACTTC.

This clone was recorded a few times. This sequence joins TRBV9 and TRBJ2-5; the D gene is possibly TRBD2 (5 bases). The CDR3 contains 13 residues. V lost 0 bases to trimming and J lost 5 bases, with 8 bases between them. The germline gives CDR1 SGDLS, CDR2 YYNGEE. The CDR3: CASSVGGSETQYF. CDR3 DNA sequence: TGTGCCAGCAGCGTAGGCGGGTCCGAGACCCAGTACTTC.

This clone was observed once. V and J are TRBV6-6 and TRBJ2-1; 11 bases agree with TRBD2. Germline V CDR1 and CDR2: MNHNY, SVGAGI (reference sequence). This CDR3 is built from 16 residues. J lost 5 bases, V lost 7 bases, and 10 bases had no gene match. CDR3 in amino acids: CASTRAGTSGDNEQFF. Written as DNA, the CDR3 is TGTGCCAGCACCCGAGCGGGGACTAGCGGCGACAATGAGCAGTTCTTC.

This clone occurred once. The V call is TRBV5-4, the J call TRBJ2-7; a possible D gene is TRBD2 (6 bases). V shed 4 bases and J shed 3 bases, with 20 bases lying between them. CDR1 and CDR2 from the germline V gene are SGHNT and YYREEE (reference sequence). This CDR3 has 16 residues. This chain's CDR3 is CASSPDGGTSGYEQYF. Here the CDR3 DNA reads TGTGCCAGCAGCCCCGATGGCGGGACCAGCGGCTACGAGCAGTACTTC.

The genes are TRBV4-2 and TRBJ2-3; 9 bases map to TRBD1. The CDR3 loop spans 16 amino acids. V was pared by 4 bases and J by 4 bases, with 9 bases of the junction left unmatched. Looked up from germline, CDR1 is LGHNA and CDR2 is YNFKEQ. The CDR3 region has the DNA TGTGCCAGCAGCCTAAGGACAGGGGATTCCGCAGATACGCAGTATTTT. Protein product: CASSLRTGDSADTQYF.

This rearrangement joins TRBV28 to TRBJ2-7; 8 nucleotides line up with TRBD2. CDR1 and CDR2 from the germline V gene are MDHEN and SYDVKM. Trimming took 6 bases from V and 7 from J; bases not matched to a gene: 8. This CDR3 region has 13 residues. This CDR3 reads CASSGGARYEQYF. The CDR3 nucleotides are TGTGCCAGCAGCGGGGGGGCCCGATATGAGCAGTACTTC.

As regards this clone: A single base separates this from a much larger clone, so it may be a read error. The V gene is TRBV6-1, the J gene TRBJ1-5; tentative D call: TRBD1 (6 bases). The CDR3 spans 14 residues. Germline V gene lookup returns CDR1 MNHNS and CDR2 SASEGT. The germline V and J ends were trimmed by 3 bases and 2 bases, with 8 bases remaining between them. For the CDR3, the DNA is TGTGCCAGCAGTGAGGGGGCTGGCAATCAGCCCCAGCATTTT. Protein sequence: CASSEGAGNQPQHF.

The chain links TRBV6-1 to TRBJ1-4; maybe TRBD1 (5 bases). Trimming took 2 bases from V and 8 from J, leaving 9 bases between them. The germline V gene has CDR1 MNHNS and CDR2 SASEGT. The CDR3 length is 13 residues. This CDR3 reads CASSERGGEKLFF. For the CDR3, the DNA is TGTGCCAGCAGTGAAAGGGGCGGAGAAAAACTGTTTTTT.

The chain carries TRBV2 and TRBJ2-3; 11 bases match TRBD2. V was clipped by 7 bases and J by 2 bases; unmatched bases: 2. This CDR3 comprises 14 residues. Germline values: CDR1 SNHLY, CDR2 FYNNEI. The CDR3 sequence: CASTSGGSTDTQYF. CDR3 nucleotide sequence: TGTGCCAGCACTAGCGGGGGGTCCACAGATACGCAGTATTTT.

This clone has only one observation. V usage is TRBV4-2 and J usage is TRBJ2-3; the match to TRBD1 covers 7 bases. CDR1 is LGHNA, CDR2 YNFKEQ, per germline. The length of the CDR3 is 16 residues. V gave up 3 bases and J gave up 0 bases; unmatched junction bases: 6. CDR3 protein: CASSQATGPSTDTQYF. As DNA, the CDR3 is TGTGCCAGCAGCCAGGCGACAGGGCCGAGCACAGATACGCAGTATTTT.

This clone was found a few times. This CDR3 reads CASSLPTPDRGTGGYTF. The CDR3 DNA follows: TGTGCCAGCAGCTTACCAACACCGGACAGGGGGACTGGTGGCTACACCTTC. The chain combines TRBV7-9 with TRBJ1-2; 10 bases agree with TRBD1. V trimming: 2 bases; J trimming: 7 bases; junction bases outside the gene matches: 13. Germline values: CDR1 SEHNR, CDR2 FQNEAQ (reference sequence). This CDR3 contains 17 residues.

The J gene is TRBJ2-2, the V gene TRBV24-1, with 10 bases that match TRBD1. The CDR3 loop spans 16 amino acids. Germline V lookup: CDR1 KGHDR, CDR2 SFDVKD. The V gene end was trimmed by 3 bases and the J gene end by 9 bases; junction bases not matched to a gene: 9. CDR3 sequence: CATSDQRQGAVRELFF. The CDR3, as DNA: TGTGCCACCAGTGATCAGAGACAGGGGGCGGTCCGGGAGCTGTTTTTT.

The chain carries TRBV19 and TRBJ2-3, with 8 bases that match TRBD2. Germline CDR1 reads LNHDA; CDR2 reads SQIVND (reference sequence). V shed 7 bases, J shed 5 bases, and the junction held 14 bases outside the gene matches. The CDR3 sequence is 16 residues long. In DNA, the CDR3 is TGTGCCAGTACCTCAACCCCCGGGAGGGCGGGAGATACGCAGTATTTT. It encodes CASTSTPGRAGDTQYF.

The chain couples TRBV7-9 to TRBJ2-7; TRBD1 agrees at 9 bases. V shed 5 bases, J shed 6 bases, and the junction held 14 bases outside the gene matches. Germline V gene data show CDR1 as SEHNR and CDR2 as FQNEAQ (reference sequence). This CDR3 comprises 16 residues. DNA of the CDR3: TGTGCCAGCAGCCCAACCGATGGGACAGGGCGGGTCGAGCAGTACTTC. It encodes CASSPTDGTGRVEQYF.

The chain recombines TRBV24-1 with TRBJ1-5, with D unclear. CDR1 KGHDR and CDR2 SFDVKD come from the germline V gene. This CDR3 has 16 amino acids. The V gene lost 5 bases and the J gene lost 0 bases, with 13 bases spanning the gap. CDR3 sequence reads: CATSATAVHSNQPQHF. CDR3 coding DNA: TGTGCCACCAGTGCTACAGCCGTCCATAGCAATCAGCCCCAGCATTTT.

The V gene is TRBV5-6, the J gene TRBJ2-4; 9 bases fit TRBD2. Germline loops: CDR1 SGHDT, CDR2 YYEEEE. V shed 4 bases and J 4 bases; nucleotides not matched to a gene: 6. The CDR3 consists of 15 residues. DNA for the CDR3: TGTGCCAGCAGCGAGATAGCGGGGGATAAAAACATTCAGTACTTC. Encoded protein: CASSEIAGDKNIQYF.

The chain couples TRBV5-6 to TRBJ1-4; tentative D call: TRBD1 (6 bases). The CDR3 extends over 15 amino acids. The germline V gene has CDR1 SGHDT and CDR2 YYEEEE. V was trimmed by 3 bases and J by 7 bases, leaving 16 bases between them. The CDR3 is CASSSNRAPGEKLFF. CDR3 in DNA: TGTGCCAGCAGCTCTAACAGGGCCCCAGGTGAAAAACTGTTTTTT.

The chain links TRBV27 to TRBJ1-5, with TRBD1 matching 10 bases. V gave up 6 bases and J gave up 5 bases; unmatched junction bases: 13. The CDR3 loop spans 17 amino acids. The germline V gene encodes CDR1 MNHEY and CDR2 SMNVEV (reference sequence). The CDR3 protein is CASREGGGDRGHQPQHF. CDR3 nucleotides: TGTGCCAGCAGAGAAGGGGGGGGAGACAGGGGGCATCAGCCCCAGCATTTT.

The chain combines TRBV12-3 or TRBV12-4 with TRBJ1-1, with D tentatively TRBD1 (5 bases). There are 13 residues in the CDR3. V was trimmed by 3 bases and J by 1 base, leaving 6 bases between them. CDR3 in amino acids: CASSLGQNTEAFF. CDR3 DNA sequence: TGTGCCAGCAGTTTGGGGCAGAACACTGAAGCTTTCTTT.

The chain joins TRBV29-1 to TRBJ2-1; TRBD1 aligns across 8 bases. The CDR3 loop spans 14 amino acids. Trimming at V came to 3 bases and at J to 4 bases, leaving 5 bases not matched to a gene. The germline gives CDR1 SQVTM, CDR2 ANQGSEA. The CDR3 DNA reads TGCAGCGTTGATGGACAGGGAACTTACAATGAGCAGTTCTTC. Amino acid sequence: CSVDGQGTYNEQFF.

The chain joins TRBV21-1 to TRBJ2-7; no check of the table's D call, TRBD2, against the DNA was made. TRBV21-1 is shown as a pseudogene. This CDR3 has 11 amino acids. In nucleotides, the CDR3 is TGTGCCAGCCCGCTAGGGAGGGAGCAGTACTTC. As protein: CASPLGREQYF.

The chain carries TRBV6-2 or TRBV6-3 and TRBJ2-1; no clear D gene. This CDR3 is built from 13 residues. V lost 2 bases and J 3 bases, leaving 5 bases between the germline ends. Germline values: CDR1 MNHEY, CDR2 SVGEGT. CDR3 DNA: TGTGCCAGCAGTTACGCCAGCTACAATGAGCAGTTCTTC. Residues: CASSYASYNEQFF.